This T cell receptor (beta chain) was sequenced for a study of high-grade serous ovarian cancer treatment subgroups. The study, taken as a whole, reports: Repertoire similarity ranged roughly 0.11 to 0.8 between tumors of one patient. Only CDR3 was analyzed; CDR1 and CDR2 were not.

In the case of this clone: No antigen is known for it.

Tumor samples were obtained before definitive surgery or chemotherapy. Only in-frame clones appear in the TCRdb table, and some are missing; sequencing was by immunoSEQ multiplex PCR. The sample holds about 5,800 clones, 55% to 75% seen once. The specimen sequenced was tumor tissue. The clonotype originates from a human donor with high-grade serous ovarian cancer.

CDR3 DNA sequence: TGCGCCAGCAGCTTGCCCTGGACTGATAATGATCAGCAGTTCTTC. This sequence encodes CASSLPWTDNDQQFF. The chain couples TRBV5-1 to TRBJ2-1; D might be TRBD2 (5 bases). The CDR3 is 15 residues long. V gave up 1 base and J gave up 11 bases, with 19 bases separating them. CDR1 and CDR2 from the germline V gene are SGHRS and YFSETQ.